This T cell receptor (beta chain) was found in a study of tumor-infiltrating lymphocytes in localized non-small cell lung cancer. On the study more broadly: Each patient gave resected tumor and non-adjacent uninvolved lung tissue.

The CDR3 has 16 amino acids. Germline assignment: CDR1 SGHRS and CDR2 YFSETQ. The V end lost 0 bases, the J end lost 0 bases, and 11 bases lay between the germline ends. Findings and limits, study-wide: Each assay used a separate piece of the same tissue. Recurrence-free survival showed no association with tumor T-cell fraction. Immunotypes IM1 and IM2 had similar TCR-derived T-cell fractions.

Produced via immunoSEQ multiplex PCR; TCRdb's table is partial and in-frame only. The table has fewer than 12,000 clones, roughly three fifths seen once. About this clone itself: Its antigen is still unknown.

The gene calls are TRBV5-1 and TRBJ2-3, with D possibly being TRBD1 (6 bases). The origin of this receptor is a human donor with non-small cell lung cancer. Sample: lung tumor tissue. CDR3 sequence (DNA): TGCGCCAGCAGCTTGGTAGACAGGCTTAGCACAGATACGCAGTATTTT. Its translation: CASSLVDRLSTDTQYF.